One and the same sample provided the 15 T cell receptor beta chains below, sequenced in a study of blood T cells in healthy people across ages. Sample-barcoded 5' priming and a J-beta primer mix drove a second PCR of 7 to 11 cycles. Using its own MiXCR run on the 5' RACE reads, TCRdb lists one record per CDR3 protein. The sample contains around 850,000 distinct CDR3 sequences, about 36% of which appear only once. Source material: blood. These receptors were collected from a man younger than 35 in good health.

In this sample, this clonotype turned up a few times. The chain is built from TRBV5-1 and TRBJ2-6; perhaps TRBD1 as D (6 bases). V shed 4 bases and J shed 4 bases, with 18 bases lying between them. The CDR3 totals 17 residues. The V gene's germline CDR1 is SGHRS and CDR2 YFSETQ. Written as DNA, the CDR3 is TGCGCCAGCAGCCAGGACAGCGTCAGCTCCGGGGCCAACGTCCTGACTTTC. Translated: CASSQDSVSSGANVLTF.

In regard to this clonotype: One end of the junction does not line up with germline, which may come from a read error. This chain uses TRBV7-8 with TRBJ2-3; D may be TRBD1 or TRBD2 (5 bases each). The CDR3 totals 14 residues. Per germline, CDR1 SGHVS and CDR2 FQNEAQ. CDR3: CAGSLWDSTDTQYF. CDR3 sequence (DNA): TGTGCCGGCAGCTTATGGGACAGCACAGATACGCAGTATTTT.

V is TRBV28 and J is TRBJ2-7, with D possibly TRBD1 on 6 matching bases. Germline V lookup: CDR1 MDHEN, CDR2 SYDVKM. Trimming pared 4 bases from V and 5 bases from J, leaving 18 bases between. CDR3 size: 15 residues. The CDR3 coding sequence is TGTGCCAGCAGTTCACCTAGGCAGGGGCGCGACGAGCAGTACTTC. Its translation: CASSSPRQGRDEQYF.

This clonotype was seen a handful of times. V and J are TRBV28 and TRBJ1-2, with unresolved D. The germline CDR1 and CDR2 sequences are MDHEN and SYDVKM. The CDR3 runs 14 residues. Between the trimmed V and J ends, which lost 2 bases and 2 bases, there was a span of 9 bases. The CDR3 reads CASSLDGKNYGYTF. The DNA for the CDR3 is TGTGCCAGCAGTTTAGACGGAAAGAACTATGGCTACACCTTC.

The genes are TRBV12-3 or TRBV12-4 and TRBJ2-5; TRBD2 matches 10 bases. J lost 5 bases, V lost 2 bases, and 8 bases had no gene match. The CDR3 consists of 16 residues. The CDR3 bases are TGTGCCAGCAGTTTAAGTGTAGCGGGGGGTGTTGAGACCCAGTACTTC. This encodes CASSLSVAGGVETQYF.

V usage is TRBV7-2 and J usage is TRBJ2-2; D ambiguous. CDR1 is SGHTA, CDR2 FQGNSA, per germline. Trimming pared 1 base from V and 3 bases from J, leaving 9 bases between. The CDR3 covers 15 residues. The CDR3 region has the DNA TGTGCCAGCAGCTTAGGCCCCGGGTACACCGGGGAGCTGTTTTTT. Protein: CASSLGPGYTGELFF.

This clonotype turned up a few times. This sequence joins TRBV12-3 or TRBV12-4 and TRBJ1-4; perhaps TRBD1 as D (6 bases). V was trimmed by 4 bases and J by 8 bases, leaving 17 bases between them. The CDR3 runs 15 residues. The chain's CDR3 is CASSSLAQGKEKLFF. The DNA for the CDR3 is TGTGCCAGCAGTTCCCTCGCGCAGGGGAAGGAAAAACTGTTTTTT.

A note on this clonotype: This may arise from a read error, as a much more abundant clone is one base away. The chain combines TRBV7-2 with TRBJ2-5; D uncertain. TRBJ2-7 matches the DNA end more closely, so the J call is doubtful. This CDR3 region has 13 residues. Germline CDR1 and CDR2: SGHTA and FQGNSA. In DNA, the CDR3 is TGTGCCAGCAGCTTTGTTCGTCTGGACGAGCAGTACTTC. It translates to CASSFVRLDEQYF.

This clonotype was seen more than once but under ten times. J is TRBJ1-2 and V is TRBV7-9; D is undetermined. The CDR3 extends over 13 amino acids. Germline assignment: CDR1 SEHNR and CDR2 FQNEAQ (reference sequence). Between the trimmed V and J ends, which lost 1 base and 8 bases, there was a span of 11 bases. The CDR3 DNA follows: TGTGCCAGCAGCTTAGGTCTGGCTGCCGGCTACACCTTC. Amino acids: CASSLGLAAGYTF.

As to this clonotype: Since no conserved phenylalanine or tryptophan closes the CDR3, a read error is the likely cause. The chain carries TRBV5-1 and TRBJ2-1; D uncertain. The DNA matches TRBJ2-7 better at its end, which makes the J call doubtful. This CDR3 has 15 amino acids. CDR1 SGHRS and CDR2 YFSETQ come from the germline V gene. For the CDR3, the DNA is TGCGCCAGCAGCCCAGCTCCCGGAAATTACAATGAGCAGTACTCC. Translated: CASSPAPGNYNEQYS.

This clonotype was seen more than once but under ten times. The rearrangement joins TRBV4-1 to TRBJ1-5; D might be TRBD1 (5 bases). The CDR3 has 16 residues. V was cut by 0 bases and J by 4 bases, with 13 bases left in between. The V gene's germline CDR1 is MGHRA and CDR2 YSYEKL. In DNA form, the CDR3 reads TGCGCCAGCAGCCAAGATCACGGGGCTATGAATCAGCCCCAGCATTTT. Residues: CASSQDHGAMNQPQHF.

This clonotype turned up a few times. This sequence joins TRBV7-2 and TRBJ1-2; 7 positions match TRBD1. The CDR3 sequence is 15 residues long. CDR1 SGHTA and CDR2 FQGNSA come from the germline V gene. With V trimmed by 5 bases and J by 0 bases, 6 bases remained unmatched. The CDR3 loop reads CASSPNRGTNYGYTF. CDR3 nucleotide sequence: TGTGCCAGCAGCCCTAACAGGGGTACTAACTATGGCTACACCTTC. Full variable domain (missing parts from reference TRBV7-2 and TRBJ1-2): GAGVSQSPSNKVTEKGKDVELRCDPISGHTALYWYRQSLGQGLEFLIYFQGNSAPDKSGLPSDRFSAERTGGSVSTLTIQRTQQEDSAVYLCASSPNRGTNYGYTFGSGTRLTVV.

The V and J genes are TRBV20-1 and TRBJ2-1; the match to TRBD2 covers 8 bases. CDR1 and CDR2 from the germline V gene are DFQATT and SNEGSKA (reference sequence). The CDR3 extends over 14 amino acids. V was pared by 5 bases and J by 4 bases, with 7 bases of the junction left unmatched. This CDR3 reads CSASWTSRYNEQFF. CDR3 sequence (DNA): TGCAGTGCTTCTTGGACTAGCAGATACAATGAGCAGTTCTTC.

This sequence joins TRBV2 and TRBJ2-1, with 9 nucleotides matching TRBD2. The tail of the sequence fits TRBJ2-7 better, so the J call may be wrong. The germline V gene has CDR1 SNHLY and CDR2 FYNNEI. The CDR3 spans 16 residues. CDR3: CASREVRLAVYNEQYF. DNA of the CDR3: TGTGCCAGCCGCGAAGTAAGACTAGCGGTATACAATGAGCAGTACTTC.

The chain recombines TRBV12-5 with TRBJ1-5, with 11 nucleotides matching TRBD1. Germline loops: CDR1 LGHNT, CDR2 FRNRAP. CDR3 length equals 13 residues. Trimming removed 7 bases from V and 11 bases from J; junction bases left unmatched: 7. The CDR3 loop is CASARTGGQTQHF. CDR3 DNA sequence: TGTGCTAGTGCTAGGACAGGGGGCCAAACCCAGCATTTT.